This entry features one T cell receptor beta chain sequence. Its matching antigen is unknown. The data were obtained in a study of shared clonotypes between healthy human individuals. The CDR3 covers 12 residues. Per germline, CDR1 GTSNPN and CDR2 SVGIG (reference sequence). Study-wide results and limits: Clonotype sharing across a handful of donors was observed for 4.5% to 6.5% of naive CD4 clonotypes.

This table comes from immunoSEQ multiplex PCR, and its TCRdb copy is limited to in-frame clones, with some not included. The sample yields about 2.3 million clones, 80% to 95% seen once. The sample comprised naive CD4+ T cells from PBMCs. Subset reported: CD45RA+ positively selected. This receptor was identified in a man aged 18-30 years in good health. Some clones in this sample may be carry-over from other donors' samples. The chain has TRBV30 and TRBJ1-2; D might be TRBD1 (5 bases). Written as DNA, the CDR3 is TGTGCTCGGGGCAAGGGAAAAGGAGAATACACCTTC. Protein sequence: CARGKGKGEYTF.